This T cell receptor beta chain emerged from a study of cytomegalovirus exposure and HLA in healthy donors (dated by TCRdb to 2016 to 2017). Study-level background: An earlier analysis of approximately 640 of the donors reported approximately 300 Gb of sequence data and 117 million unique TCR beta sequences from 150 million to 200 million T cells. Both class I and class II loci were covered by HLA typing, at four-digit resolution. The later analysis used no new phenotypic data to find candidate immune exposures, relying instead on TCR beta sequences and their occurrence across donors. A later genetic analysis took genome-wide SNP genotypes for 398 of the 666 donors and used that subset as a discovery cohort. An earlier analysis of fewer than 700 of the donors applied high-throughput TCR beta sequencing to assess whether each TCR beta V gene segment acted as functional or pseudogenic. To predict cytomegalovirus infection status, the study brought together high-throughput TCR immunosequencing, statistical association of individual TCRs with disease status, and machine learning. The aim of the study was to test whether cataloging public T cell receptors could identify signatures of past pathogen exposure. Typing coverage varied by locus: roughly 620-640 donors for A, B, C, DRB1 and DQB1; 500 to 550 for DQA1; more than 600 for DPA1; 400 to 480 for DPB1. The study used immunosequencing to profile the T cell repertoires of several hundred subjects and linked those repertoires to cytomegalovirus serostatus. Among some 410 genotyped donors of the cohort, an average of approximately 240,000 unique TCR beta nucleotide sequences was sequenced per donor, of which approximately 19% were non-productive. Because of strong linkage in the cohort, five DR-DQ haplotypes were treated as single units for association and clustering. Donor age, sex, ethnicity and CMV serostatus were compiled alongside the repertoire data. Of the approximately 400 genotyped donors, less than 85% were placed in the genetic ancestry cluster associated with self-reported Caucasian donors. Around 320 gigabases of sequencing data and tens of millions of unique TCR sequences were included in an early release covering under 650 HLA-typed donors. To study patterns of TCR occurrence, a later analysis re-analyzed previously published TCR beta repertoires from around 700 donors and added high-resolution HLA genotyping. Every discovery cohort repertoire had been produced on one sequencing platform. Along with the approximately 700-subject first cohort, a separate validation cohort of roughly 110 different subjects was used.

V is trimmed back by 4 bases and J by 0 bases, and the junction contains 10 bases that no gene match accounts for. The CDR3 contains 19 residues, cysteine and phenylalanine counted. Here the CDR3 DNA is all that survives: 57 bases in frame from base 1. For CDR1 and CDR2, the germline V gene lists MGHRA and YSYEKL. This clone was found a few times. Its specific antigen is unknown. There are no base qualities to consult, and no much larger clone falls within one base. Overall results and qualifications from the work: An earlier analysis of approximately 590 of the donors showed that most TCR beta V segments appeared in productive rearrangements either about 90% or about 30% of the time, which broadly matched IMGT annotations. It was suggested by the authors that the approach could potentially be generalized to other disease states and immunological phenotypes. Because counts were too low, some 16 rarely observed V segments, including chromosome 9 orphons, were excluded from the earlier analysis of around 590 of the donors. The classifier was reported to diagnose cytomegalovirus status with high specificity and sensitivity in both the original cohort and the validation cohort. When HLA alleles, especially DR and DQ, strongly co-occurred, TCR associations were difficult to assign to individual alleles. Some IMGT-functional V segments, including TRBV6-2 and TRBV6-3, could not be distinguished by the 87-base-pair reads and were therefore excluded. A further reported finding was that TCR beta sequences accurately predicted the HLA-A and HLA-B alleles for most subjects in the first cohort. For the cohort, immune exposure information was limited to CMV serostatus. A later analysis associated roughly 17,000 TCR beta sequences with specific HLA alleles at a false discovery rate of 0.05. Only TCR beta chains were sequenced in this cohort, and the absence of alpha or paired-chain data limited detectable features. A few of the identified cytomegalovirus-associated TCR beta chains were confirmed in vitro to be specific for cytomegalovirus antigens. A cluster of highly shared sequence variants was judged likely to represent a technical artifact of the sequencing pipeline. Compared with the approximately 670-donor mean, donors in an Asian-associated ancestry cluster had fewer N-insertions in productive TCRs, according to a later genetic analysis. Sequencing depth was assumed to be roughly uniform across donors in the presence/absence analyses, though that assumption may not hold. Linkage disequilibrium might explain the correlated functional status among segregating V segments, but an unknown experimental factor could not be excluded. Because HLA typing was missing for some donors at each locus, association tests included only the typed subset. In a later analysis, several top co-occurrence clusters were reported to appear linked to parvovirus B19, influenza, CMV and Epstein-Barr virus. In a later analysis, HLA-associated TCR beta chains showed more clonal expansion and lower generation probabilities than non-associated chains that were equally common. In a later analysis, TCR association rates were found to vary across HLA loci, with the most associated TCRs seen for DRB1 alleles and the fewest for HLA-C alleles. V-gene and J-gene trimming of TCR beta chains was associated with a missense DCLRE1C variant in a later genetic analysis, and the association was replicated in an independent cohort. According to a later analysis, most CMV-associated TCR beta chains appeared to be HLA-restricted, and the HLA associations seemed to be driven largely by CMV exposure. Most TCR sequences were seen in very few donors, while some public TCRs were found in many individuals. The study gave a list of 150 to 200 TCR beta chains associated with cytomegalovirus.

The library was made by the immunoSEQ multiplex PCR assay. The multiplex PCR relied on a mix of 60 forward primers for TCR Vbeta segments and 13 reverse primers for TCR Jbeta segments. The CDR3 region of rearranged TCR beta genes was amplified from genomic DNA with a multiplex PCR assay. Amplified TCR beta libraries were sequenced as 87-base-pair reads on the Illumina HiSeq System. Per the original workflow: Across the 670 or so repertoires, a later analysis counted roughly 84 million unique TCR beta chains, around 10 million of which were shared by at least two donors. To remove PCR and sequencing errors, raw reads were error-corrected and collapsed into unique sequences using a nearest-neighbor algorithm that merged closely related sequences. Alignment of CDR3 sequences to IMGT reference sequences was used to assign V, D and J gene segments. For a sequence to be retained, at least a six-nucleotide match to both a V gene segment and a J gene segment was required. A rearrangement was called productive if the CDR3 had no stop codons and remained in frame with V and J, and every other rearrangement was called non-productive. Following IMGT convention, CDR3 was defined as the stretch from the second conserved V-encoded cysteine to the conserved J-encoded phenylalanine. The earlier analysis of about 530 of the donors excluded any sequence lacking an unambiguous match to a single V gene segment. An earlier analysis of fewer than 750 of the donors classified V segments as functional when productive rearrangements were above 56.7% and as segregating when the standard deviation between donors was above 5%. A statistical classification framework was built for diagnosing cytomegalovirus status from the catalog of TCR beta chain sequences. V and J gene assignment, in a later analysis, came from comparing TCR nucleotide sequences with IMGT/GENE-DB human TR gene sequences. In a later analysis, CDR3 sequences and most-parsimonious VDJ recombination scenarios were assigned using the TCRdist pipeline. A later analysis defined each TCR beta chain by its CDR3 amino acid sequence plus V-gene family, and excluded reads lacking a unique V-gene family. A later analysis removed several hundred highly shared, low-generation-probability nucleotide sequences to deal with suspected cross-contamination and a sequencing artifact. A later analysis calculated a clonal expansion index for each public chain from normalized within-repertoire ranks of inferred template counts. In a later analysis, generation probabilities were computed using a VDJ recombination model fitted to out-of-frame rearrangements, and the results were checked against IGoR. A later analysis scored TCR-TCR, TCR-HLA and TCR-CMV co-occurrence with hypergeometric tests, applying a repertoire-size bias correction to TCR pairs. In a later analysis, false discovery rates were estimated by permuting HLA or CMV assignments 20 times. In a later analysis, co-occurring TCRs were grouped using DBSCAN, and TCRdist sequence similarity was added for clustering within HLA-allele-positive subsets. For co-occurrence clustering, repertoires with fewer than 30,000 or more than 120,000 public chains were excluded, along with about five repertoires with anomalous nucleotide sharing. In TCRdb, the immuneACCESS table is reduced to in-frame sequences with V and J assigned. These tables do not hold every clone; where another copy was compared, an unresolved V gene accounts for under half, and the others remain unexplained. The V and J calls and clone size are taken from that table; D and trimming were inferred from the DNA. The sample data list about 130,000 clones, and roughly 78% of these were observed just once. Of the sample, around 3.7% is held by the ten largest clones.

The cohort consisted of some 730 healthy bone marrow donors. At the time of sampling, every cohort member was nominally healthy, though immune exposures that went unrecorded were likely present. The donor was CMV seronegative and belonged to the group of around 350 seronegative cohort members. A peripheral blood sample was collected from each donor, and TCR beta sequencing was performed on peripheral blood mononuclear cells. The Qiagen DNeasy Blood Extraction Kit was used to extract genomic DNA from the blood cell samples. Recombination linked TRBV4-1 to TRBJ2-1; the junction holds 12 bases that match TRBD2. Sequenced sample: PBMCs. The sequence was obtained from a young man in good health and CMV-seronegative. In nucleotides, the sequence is TGCGCCAGCAGCCCGAGGACTAGCGGGGCCCGTAGCTCCTACAATGAGCAGTTCTTC. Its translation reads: CASSPRTSGARSSYNEQFF.